The 23 T cell receptor beta chains given below trace back to one sample, sequenced in a study of shared clonotypes between healthy human individuals. Sequencing was performed with immunoSEQ multiplex PCR; in TCRdb, only in-frame clones are kept and a portion is missing. The table includes 1.5 million to 2.5 million clones, about 94% detected once. Terminally differentiated effector memory CD45RA+ cells were excluded by CCR7 positive selection of CD45RO-negative cells. Sample: naive CD8+ T cells sorted from blood. The receptors were gathered from a man aged 18 to 30 in good health.

V and J are TRBV19 and TRBJ2-3; 14 positions match TRBD2. Germline values: CDR1 LNHDA, CDR2 SQIVND (reference sequence). CDR3 length: 16 amino acids. The V gene end was trimmed by 8 bases and the J gene end by 3 bases; junction bases not matched to a gene: 7. CDR3 nucleotides: TGTGCCAGTCTCTACCGGACTAGCGGGAGGACAGATACGCAGTATTTT. Translating it yields CASLYRTSGRTDTQYF.

This clone was detected once. The J gene is TRBJ2-2, the V gene TRBV18, with 9 bases that match TRBD2. The CDR3 spans 16 residues. V lost 1 base and J lost 7; bases outside the gene matches: 7. Germline lookup yields CDR1 KGHSH and CDR2 LQKENI. CDR3 protein: CASSPLAGAPGGELFF. DNA for the CDR3: TGTGCCAGCTCACCACTAGCGGGGGCCCCCGGCGGGGAGCTGTTTTTT.

V and J are TRBV4-1 and TRBJ2-7; D is unresolved. The V and J ends lost 0 bases and 0 bases respectively, with 15 bases between them. Germline values: CDR1 MGHRA, CDR2 YSYEKL. CDR3 size: 17 residues. CDR3 residues: CASSQDYFGESSYEQYF. Written as DNA, the CDR3 is TGCGCCAGCAGCCAAGATTATTTTGGCGAAAGCTCCTACGAGCAGTACTTC.

The chain is built from TRBV21-1 and TRBJ1-2; the table's D call, TRBD1, was not checked against the DNA. TRBV21-1 constitutes a pseudogene. This CDR3 is 14 amino acids long. The CDR3 DNA follows: TGTGCCAGCAGCCCGAGGCGGTCAGGGGATGGCTACACCTTC. This sequence encodes CASSPRRSGDGYTF.

The chain uses TRBV25-1 and TRBJ2-7, with D possibly TRBD1 on 6 matching bases. Germline lookup yields CDR1 MGHDK and CDR2 SYGVNS. The CDR3 runs 13 residues. Between the trimmed V and J ends, which lost 8 bases and 6 bases, there was a span of 17 bases. The CDR3 bases are TGTGCCAGCGGGACAAACCTCCCCCGCGAGCAGTACTTC. It is translated as CASGTNLPREQYF.

Notes on this clone: Within the sample, other DNA sequences also encode this same CDR3. In DNA, the CDR3 is TGTGCCAGCAGTTACGCGGAGAACACTGAAGCTTTCTTT. This translates into CASSYAENTEAFF. This chain links TRBV6-5 with TRBJ1-1, with no clear D. Trimming left V 2 bases short and J 1 base short, with 5 bases between. This CDR3 spans 13 amino acids. Germline V gene sequence: CDR1 MNHEY, CDR2 SVGAGI.

The rearrangement uses TRBV13 and TRBJ2-1; perhaps TRBD1 as D (6 bases). The CDR3 loop spans 12 amino acids. Germline V lookup: CDR1 PRHDT, CDR2 FYEKMQ (reference sequence). The ends were cut back, 5 bases at V and 8 bases at J, with 10 bases in the middle. The CDR3 sequence is CASSAQGYEQFF. DNA for the CDR3: TGTGCCAGCAGCGCACAGGGCTATGAGCAGTTCTTC.

The chain couples TRBV4-1 to TRBJ1-1; a weak D match, TRBD1 (5 bases). The CDR3 has 12 residues. Germline V gives CDR1 MGHRA, CDR2 YSYEKL. The V and J ends lost 7 bases and 4 bases respectively, with 10 bases between them. The CDR3 here is CASIGGSTEAFF. The DNA for the CDR3 is TGCGCCAGCATCGGGGGGAGCACTGAAGCTTTCTTT.

This chain links TRBV7-9 with TRBJ2-5; TRBD2 might be the D (6 bases). Trimming took off 0 bases at V and 5 bases at J, with 13 bases between the two ends. The V gene's germline CDR1 is SEHNR and CDR2 FQNEAQ (reference sequence). CDR3 length: 15 residues. This CDR3 reads CASSLAGGGSETQYF. The CDR3 DNA follows: TGTGCCAGCAGCTTAGCGGGAGGAGGATCGGAGACCCAGTACTTC.

The CDR3 coding sequence is TGTGCCAGTAGTATGGAAGCAGGGGCGGAGGAGCAGTACTTC. It codes for CASSMEAGAEEQYF. This chain links TRBV19 with TRBJ2-7; possible D gene TRBD1, 6 bases. The V and J ends lost 3 bases and 7 bases respectively, with 16 bases between them. The CDR3 runs to 14 residues. CDR1 is LNHDA, CDR2 SQIVND, per germline (reference sequence).

The CDR3, as DNA: TGTGCCAGCAGTCAGACAGGGTTTCTCTACGAGCAGTACTTC. Translated, it gives CASSQTGFLYEQYF. This chain joins TRBV27 and TRBJ2-7, with 7 bases that match TRBD1. With V trimmed by 5 bases and J by 3 bases, 7 bases remained unmatched. Germline V gives CDR1 MNHEY, CDR2 SMNVEV (reference sequence). The CDR3 covers 14 residues.

The V gene is TRBV7-6, the J gene TRBJ2-7; TRBD1 agrees at 11 bases. The CDR3 consists of 14 residues. Germline CDR1 reads SGHVS; CDR2 reads FNYEAQ. The V and J ends lost 6 bases and 5 bases, in that order; junction bases with no gene match: 6. The CDR3: CASRSGTGGDEQYF. CDR3 sequence (DNA): TGTGCCAGCAGATCCGGGACAGGGGGAGACGAGCAGTACTTC.

V is TRBV2 and J is TRBJ2-7; 10 bases map to TRBD1. The CDR3 spans 15 residues. V shed 6 bases and J 9 bases; nucleotides not matched to a gene: 14. CDR1 is SNHLY and CDR2 is FYNNEI in the germline V gene. The CDR3 protein is CASSPGEGQGTGQYF. As DNA, the CDR3 is TGTGCCAGCAGCCCTGGGGAGGGACAGGGGACAGGGCAGTACTTC.

This clone came up once. The rearrangement uses TRBV2 and TRBJ2-3, with TRBD2 matching over 13 bases. This CDR3 contains 19 residues. J lost 0 bases, V lost 8 bases, and 14 bases had no gene match. The germline CDR1 and CDR2 sequences are SNHLY and FYNNEI. CDR3 protein: CASGTTSGRLSPSTDTQYF. CDR3 nucleotides: TGTGCCAGCGGTACGACTAGCGGGAGGCTCTCCCCCAGCACAGATACGCAGTATTTT.

The chain joins TRBV5-4 to TRBJ1-2; D remains ambiguous. V was clipped by 0 bases and J by 6 bases, with 6 bases between them. This CDR3 spans 12 amino acids. The germline V gene encodes CDR1 SGHNT and CDR2 YYREEE (reference sequence). The CDR3 bases are TGTGCCAGCAGCTTGGCGCCGGATGGCTACACCTTC. Encoded protein: CASSLAPDGYTF.

This clone was detected a few times. The CDR3 DNA is TGCGCCAGCAGTGATGGTGCGGGGGGCTACGAGCAGTACTTC. This gives the protein CASSDGAGGYEQYF. The chain links TRBV10-1 to TRBJ2-7, with 8 bases that match TRBD2. The length of the CDR3 is 14 residues. V lost 3 bases and J lost 3; bases outside the gene matches: 4. CDR1 and CDR2 from the germline V gene are WNHNN and SYGVQD (reference sequence).

J is TRBJ2-7 and V is TRBV10-3; D is possibly TRBD1 (6 bases). The germline gives CDR1 ENHRY, CDR2 SYGVKD. With 6 bases removed from V and 1 base from J, the gap between germline ends came to 16 bases. The CDR3 has 15 amino acids. The CDR3 loop reads CAISSPAGASYEQYF. The CDR3 region has the DNA TGTGCCATCAGCTCCCCGGCAGGGGCATCCTACGAGCAGTACTTC.

The chain employs TRBV9 and TRBJ2-1, with TRBD2 matching over 7 bases. Losses at the gene ends were 2 bases for V and 6 bases for J; bases not matched to a gene: 11. Germline V gene data show CDR1 as SGDLS and CDR2 as YYNGEE. The CDR3 spans 16 residues. The CDR3 nucleotides read TGTGCCAGCAGCGTCCCAGAAGCGGGATTCATCAATGAGCAGTTCTTC. Translating gives CASSVPEAGFINEQFF.

This clone appeared once. This chain uses TRBV29-1 with TRBJ2-7, with D maybe TRBD1 (6 bases). Germline V CDR1 and CDR2: SQVTM, ANQGSEA. This CDR3 is 13 amino acids long. V was cut by 4 bases and J by 2 bases, with 12 bases left in between. The DNA of the CDR3 is TGCAGCGTTGTTGGCAGGGACACCTACGAGCAGTACTTC. Amino acids: CSVVGRDTYEQYF.

This chain links TRBV5-6 with TRBJ2-7; D possibly corresponds to TRBD2 (6 bases). The CDR3 runs 17 residues. CDR1 and CDR2 from the germline V gene are SGHDT and YYEEEE. Trimming stripped 2 bases from V and 7 bases from J, with 25 bases between. The DNA for the CDR3 is TGTGCCAGCAGCTTAGGGCTAGCGTGGGGGTTGGCGGGTGAGCAGTACTTC. It specifies CASSLGLAWGLAGEQYF. The full variable domain, rest sourced from reference TRBV5-6 and TRBJ2-7, is DAGVTQSPTHLIKTRGQQVTLRCSPKSGHDTVSWYQQALGQGPQFIFQYYEEEERQRGNFPDRFSGHQFPNYSSELNVNALLLGDSALYLCASSLGLAWGLAGEQYFGPGTRLTVT.

V and J are TRBV11-2 and TRBJ1-5; TRBD1 might be the D (6 bases). Germline-derived CDR1 and CDR2 are SGHAT and FQNNGV. CDR3 length: 14 amino acids. V lost 5 bases and J 2 bases, leaving 10 bases between the germline ends. The chain's CDR3 is CASSVGGGNQPQHF. Here the CDR3 DNA reads TGTGCCAGCAGCGTAGGGGGTGGCAATCAGCCCCAGCATTTT.

This clone was recorded once. The rearrangement uses TRBV6-5 and TRBJ2-1; TRBD1 matches at 10 bases. CDR1 is MNHEY, CDR2 SVGAGI, per germline. V was pared by 2 bases and J by 6 bases, with 4 bases of the junction left unmatched. This CDR3 region has 15 residues. The CDR3 region is CASSYGQGVTNEQFF. CDR3 sequence (DNA): TGTGCCAGCAGTTACGGACAGGGGGTAACCAATGAGCAGTTCTTC.

This clone has a handful of counts. Other DNA sequences in the same sample also yield this CDR3. Here the CDR3 reads CASSEGNTIYF. The CDR3 nucleotides are TGTGCCAGCAGTGAGGGAAACACCATATATTTT. The V gene is TRBV6-1, the J gene TRBJ1-3, with D unclear. This CDR3 is 11 amino acids long. Germline V gene lookup returns CDR1 MNHNS and CDR2 SASEGT. Trimming pared 3 bases from V and 4 bases from J, leaving 1 base between.